This T cell receptor (beta chain) appears in the sequencing data of a study of cytomegalovirus exposure and HLA in healthy donors. As for the study in general: From donors who were HLA-typed, an early data release held 80 million to 85 million unique TCRs.

This PCR relied on a set of 60 Vbeta primers and 13 Jbeta primers. Sequenced by immunoSEQ multiplex PCR; TCRdb stores in-frame clones only, minus some. The sample includes approximately 140,000 clones. The CDR3 runs to 16 residues. V was cut by 8 bases and J by 0 bases, with 20 bases left in between. Germline V gene data show CDR1 as LNHDA and CDR2 as SQIVND (reference sequence). To note about this clone: Its antigen is unidentified.

Though probably carrying unrecorded immune exposures, donors were nominally healthy at sampling. Findings of the study overall: Sequencing probably produced one cluster of sequence variants that were highly shared. For TCR beta chains, V- and J-gene trimming was later linked to a missense DCLRE1C variant.

The rearrangement joins TRBV19 to TRBJ2-7; D is perhaps TRBD2 (5 bases). This receptor was obtained from a woman under 30 in good health and CMV-seronegative. The source material was PBMCs. The chain's CDR3 is CASSPISAVNSYEQYF. CDR3 DNA: TGTGCCAGTTCACCTATATCAGCGGTAAACTCCTACGAGCAGTACTTC.